This TCR beta chain was profiled in a study of memory CD8 T cells in hepatitis C reinfection. Study at large: A couple of donors cleared primary HCV but became chronic after reinfection. Pre-reinfection samples were taken 55 to 20 weeks before detection. General study results and limits: Roughly 5 donors were too few for definitive public clonotype conclusions.

Stated time point: pre-reinfection, 55 to 20 weeks before reinfection detection. TCR sequencing was done directly ex vivo on sorted cells, without expansion in vitro. Total naive CD8 T cells were sorted as viable CD3+ CD8+ CD45RO- cells from two donors. As regards this clone: Its antigen is still unknown.

The table came from immunoSEQ multiplex PCR; TCRdb's copy has only in-frame clones and leaves some out. The table lists over 50,000 clones, about nine tenths of them singletons, with approximately 1% in the top ten. CDR3 length: 17 residues. V was clipped by 5 bases and J by 5 bases; unmatched bases: 7. CDR1 SGHVS and CDR2 FNYEAQ come from the germline V gene. The rearrangement uses TRBV7-6 and TRBJ2-2; the match to TRBD2 covers 14 bases. This clonotype was sampled from a man aged 18 to 30 with hepatitis C virus infection. Sequencing was carried out using naive CD8+ T cells sorted from blood. Here the CDR3 reads CASSPGTSGSRTGELFF. The CDR3 region has the DNA TGTGCCAGCAGCCCCGGGACTAGCGGGAGTCGGACCGGGGAGCTGTTTTTT.